The 21 T cell receptor beta chains given below trace back to one sample, sequenced in a study of CD8 T cells in Susac syndrome. Random hexamers primed reverse transcription of about 0.45 to 1 ug RNA. TCRdb independently ran MiXCR on the immunoSEQ multiplex PCR reads; one entry per CDR3 protein. The data hold about 250,000 distinct CDR3 sequences, with 80% to 95% observed a single time. Sequencing was done on a sample of CD4+ T cells from PBMCs. The source of these receptors is a human donor with multiple sclerosis.

This sequence joins TRBV6-1 and TRBJ2-1, with TRBD2 identical over 11 bases. Germline CDR1 MNHNS, CDR2 SASEGT. J lost 3 bases, V lost 6 bases, and 4 bases had no gene match. The CDR3 extends over 15 amino acids. The CDR3 reads CASRKTSGDYNEQFF. CDR3 coding DNA: TGTGCCAGCAGGAAGACTAGCGGGGACTACAATGAGCAGTTCTTC.

The CDR3 reads CASSQFTGSQETQYF. In nucleotides, the CDR3 is TGTGCCAGCAGCCAATTCACCGGTTCCCAAGAGACCCAGTACTTC. The rearrangement links TRBV3-1 to TRBJ2-5, with D hard to call. Germline V gene data show CDR1 as LGHDT and CDR2 as YNNKEL (reference sequence). CDR3 length: 15 residues. The germline V and J ends were trimmed by 2 bases and 1 base, with 11 bases remaining between them.

The rearrangement joins TRBV11-3 to TRBJ1-4; 7 bases map to TRBD1. The V gene's germline CDR1 is SGHNT and CDR2 YENEEA. This CDR3 is built from 14 residues. V lost 5 bases to trimming and J lost 8 bases; unmatched junction nucleotides: 8. The CDR3 region is CASSHRGQGEKLFF. DNA of the CDR3: TGTGCCAGCAGCCACAGGGGCCAGGGGGAAAAACTGTTTTTT.

This chain joins TRBV15 and TRBJ1-1; D may be TRBD1 (6 bases). The CDR3 has 18 amino acids. CDR1 LNHNV and CDR2 YYDKDF come from the germline V gene (reference sequence). V dropped 3 bases and J dropped 1 base, with 21 bases sitting between them. The CDR3 DNA sequence: TGTGCCACCAGCAGGATACAGGGTATGTCTCGTTCGAACACTGAAGCTTTCTTT. Translated, it gives CATSRIQGMSRSNTEAFF. The full variable domain, with the rest looked up from reference TRBV15 and TRBJ1-1, is DAMVIQNPRYQVTQFGKPVTLSCSQTLNHNVMYWYQQKSSQAPKLLFHYYDKDFNNEADTPDNFQSRRPNTSFCFLDIRSPGLGDTAMYLCATSRIQGMSRSNTEAFFGQGTRLTVV.

This chain connects TRBV7-9 to TRBJ1-2, with 9 bases lining up with TRBD1. The CDR3 loop spans 13 amino acids. V was pared by 5 bases and J by 8 bases, with 6 bases of the junction left unmatched. Germline V gene sequence: CDR1 SEHNR, CDR2 FQNEAQ (reference sequence). The CDR3 nucleotides read TGTGCCAGCAGCCGGGACAGGGAAGCGGGCTACACCTTC. Residues: CASSRDREAGYTF.

The CDR3 nucleotides read TGCAGCGCTGGGGACAGGGTAGGCACCGGGGAGCTGTTTTTT. This encodes CSAGDRVGTGELFF. This chain connects TRBV29-1 to TRBJ2-2, with 9 positions matching TRBD1. The germline gives CDR1 SQVTM, CDR2 ANQGSEA. V was clipped by 7 bases and J by 4 bases; unmatched bases: 7. The CDR3 has 14 amino acids.

CDR3 DNA sequence: TGTGCCAGCAGCAGGACCCCTCTGGAGCAGTTCTTC. It specifies CASSRTPLEQFF. This sequence joins TRBV12-3 or TRBV12-4 and TRBJ2-1; D remains unclear. V gave up 6 bases and J gave up 10 bases, with 13 bases separating them. The CDR3 sequence is 12 residues long.

The gene calls are TRBV6-1 and TRBJ1-2; no clear D. This CDR3 has 11 amino acids. V lost 6 bases to trimming and J lost 7 bases, with 9 bases between them. CDR1 and CDR2 (germline): MNHNS, SASEGT. The CDR3 nucleotides are TGTGCCAGCAGGGGAGGTGCTGGCTACACCTTC. Protein: CASRGGAGYTF.

The chain links TRBV29-1 to TRBJ2-2; TRBD1 or TRBD2 may be the D gene (5 bases each). The germline CDR1 and CDR2 sequences are SQVTM and ANQGSEA. This CDR3 has 11 residues. The V and J ends lost 4 bases and 7 bases respectively, with 7 bases between them. Here the CDR3 reads CSVGGFGELFF. In nucleotides, the CDR3 is TGCAGCGTTGGGGGGTTCGGGGAGCTGTTTTTT.

The rearrangement links TRBV13 to TRBJ2-1; D is uncertain. Trimming took 1 base from V and 6 from J, leaving 16 bases between them. CDR3 length: 16 amino acids. Germline CDR1 PRHDT, CDR2 FYEKMQ (reference sequence). The CDR3 coding sequence is TGTGCCAGCAGCTTAGTAGGCACAGTCGGTTTCAATGAGCAGTTCTTC. It translates to CASSLVGTVGFNEQFF.

The chain combines TRBV6-6 with TRBJ1-4; D remains ambiguous. V lost 7 bases, J lost 0 bases, and 6 bases lay in between. Germline CDR1 MNHNY, CDR2 SVGAGI (reference sequence). This CDR3 spans 13 amino acids. The CDR3 loop is CASNRATNEKLFF. DNA of the CDR3: TGTGCCAGCAACCGGGCAACTAATGAAAAACTGTTTTTT.

The J gene is TRBJ2-7, the V gene TRBV25-1; possible D gene TRBD2, 7 bases. The CDR3 sequence is 15 residues long. CDR1 is MGHDK, CDR2 SYGVNS, per germline. Between the trimmed V and J ends, which lost 1 base and 3 bases, there was a span of 13 bases. CDR3 loop: CASSELGGARYEQYF. The CDR3 nucleotides read TGTGCCAGCAGTGAATTAGGGGGGGCTCGCTACGAGCAGTACTTC.

The V call is TRBV15, the J call TRBJ2-5; 9 bases fit TRBD2. V lost 1 base to trimming and J lost 5 bases; unmatched junction nucleotides: 8. CDR3 size: 16 residues. CDR1 and CDR2 from the germline V gene are LNHNV and YYDKDF (reference sequence). This CDR3 reads CATSRVAGGPGETQYF. CDR3 DNA sequence: TGTGCCACCAGCAGAGTGGCGGGAGGGCCGGGGGAGACCCAGTACTTC.

The chain is built from TRBV15 and TRBJ2-7; 9 bases match TRBD1. The CDR3 spans 19 residues. The V and J ends lost 0 bases and 3 bases, in that order; junction bases with no gene match: 15. Looked up from germline, CDR1 is LNHNV and CDR2 is YYDKDF (reference sequence). CDR3 in DNA: TGTGCCACCAGCAGAGAGCTCCCCAGCTACACAGGGGGCAACTACGAGCAGTACGTC. Encoded protein: CATSRELPSYTGGNYEQYV.

This clonotype appeared a single time. The gene calls are TRBV7-2 and TRBJ1-1; D gene ambiguous. V lost 5 bases to trimming and J lost 0 bases, with 16 bases between them. The CDR3 has 16 residues. Germline-derived CDR1 and CDR2 are SGHTA and FQGNSA. CDR3 in DNA: TGTGCCAGCAGCCCACGACCTAGCCTCATGAACACTGAAGCTTTCTTT. Protein: CASSPRPSLMNTEAFF.

The chain employs TRBV28 and TRBJ2-7; 12 nucleotides line up with TRBD2. Per the germline V gene, CDR1 is MDHEN and CDR2 is SYDVKM. This CDR3 region has 15 residues. The J segment lost 1 base and the V segment lost 5 bases, leaving 3 bases of the junction unmatched. The CDR3 DNA follows: TGTGCCAGCAGTGATACTAGCGGGAGGTCCTACGAGCAGTACGTC. Encoded protein: CASSDTSGRSYEQYV.

This sequence joins TRBV20-1 and TRBJ2-5; 9 bases match TRBD1. The V gene end was trimmed by 1 base and the J gene end by 5 bases; junction bases not matched to a gene: 11. The CDR3 covers 16 residues. The V gene's germline CDR1 is DFQATT and CDR2 SNEGSKA (reference sequence). The DNA for the CDR3 is TGCAGTGCTAGAGTCCCGACAGGGGGGGCCAGGGAGACCCAGTACTTC. Translated, it gives CSARVPTGGARETQYF.

V is TRBV10-3 and J is TRBJ1-1; D ambiguous. V was trimmed by 0 bases and J by 1 base, leaving 9 bases between them. CDR3 length equals 15 residues. Germline loops: CDR1 ENHRY, CDR2 SYGVKD. CDR3 DNA sequence: TGTGCCATCAGTGAGTCGTTACGAGAGAACACTGAAGCTTTCTTT. This codes for CAISESLRENTEAFF.

The chain has TRBV12-3 or TRBV12-4 and TRBJ2-2; D ambiguous. The CDR3 loop spans 14 amino acids. With 0 bases removed from V and 7 bases from J, the gap between germline ends came to 9 bases. CDR3 in DNA: TGTGCCAGCAGTTTAGCAGGGTCAGGCGGGGAGCTGTTTTTT. Residues: CASSLAGSGGELFF.

This chain links TRBV19 with TRBJ2-2; TRBD2 matches at 16 bases. Germline CDR1 LNHDA, CDR2 SQIVND (reference sequence). V was pared by 3 bases and J by 4 bases, with 5 bases of the junction left unmatched. The CDR3 covers 18 residues. The CDR3 coding sequence is TGTGCCAGTAGTATGGGACTAGCGGGAGGGCCGGGCACCGGGGAGCTGTTTTTT. Its translation is CASSMGLAGGPGTGELFF.

V is TRBV7-2 and J is TRBJ2-3; 8 nucleotides match TRBD2. The germline V gene has CDR1 SGHTA and CDR2 FQGNSA. CDR3 length: 18 residues. V lost 5 bases to trimming and J lost 1 base; unmatched junction nucleotides: 14. The DNA for the CDR3 is TGTGCCAGCAGCCGAGGTGTGGGACTAGGCGCGGGCACAGATACGCAGTATTTT. Protein sequence: CASSRGVGLGAGTDTQYF.